This TCR beta chain was profiled in a study of long-term antiretroviral therapy in people with HIV. General observations from the study: Collection of the blood, which took place between the mid-2000s and the late 2010s, possibly occurred under older ART regimens.

Per germline, CDR1 LNHDA and CDR2 SQIVND (reference sequence). The V end was cut by 3 bases, the J end by 5 bases, with 10 bases between. The CDR3 length is 14 residues. As for this clone: The target antigen is unknown.

The assay used was immunoSEQ (version v3.0), run at survey level. Each sample had sequencing targeting about 35,000-50,000 T-cell genomes. Assay: immunoSEQ multiplex PCR; the TCRdb copy retains only in-frame clones and omits some. Of tens of thousands of clones listed, roughly 87% are singletons. The cryopreserved samples used held roughly 0.9-11 million PBMC prior to extraction of DNA. The chain links TRBV19 to TRBJ1-4; D unclear. This receptor was obtained from a man between 45 and 60 years old with HIV. Sequencing used unsorted PBMCs, obtained 2 years after starting antiretroviral therapy. This CDR3 is CASSIGEANEKLFF. The CDR3 DNA sequence: TGTGCCAGTAGTATCGGAGAGGCGAATGAAAAACTGTTTTTT.